This T cell receptor (beta chain) came from a study of T cell responses to AZD1222 COVID-19 vaccine. This CDR3 comprises 15 residues. CDR1 is SGHRS, CDR2 YFSETQ, per germline. Deletions cut 6 bases from V and 6 bases from J, with 19 bases between. TCRdb's table, derived via immunoSEQ multiplex PCR, lists solely in-frame clones and lacks some. The sample contains roughly 110,000 clones, around 90% of which appear only once. The material sequenced was peripheral blood, taken 28 days after the second AZD1222 dose. This clonotype was obtained from an adult who received the AZD1222 COVID-19 vaccine. The chain combines TRBV5-1 with TRBJ2-4; D is uncertain. Here the CDR3 DNA reads TGCGCCAGCACCACGTCCCGGGCCCTATTAAACATTCAGTACTTC. As protein: CASTTSRALLNIQYF.